This T cell receptor beta chain was identified during a study of blood T cell repertoires in COVID-19. Looking at the study overall: From the United States, Italy and Spain came samples of acute and convalescent COVID-19.

Repertoires were generated with immunoSEQ multiplex PCR, while TCRdb's copy carries only in-frame clones and drops some. The repertoire consists of some 240,000 clones, with 75% to 90% occurring once and the leading ten covering 9.5% to 15%. Trimming removed 5 bases from V and 2 bases from J; junction bases left unmatched: 8. The CDR3 is 16 amino acids. Germline V gene sequence: CDR1 SGHAT, CDR2 FQNNGV. This clonotype was sampled from a woman aged 55-75 years with active or convalescent COVID-19. What was sequenced was peripheral blood. This chain joins TRBV11-2 and TRBJ2-7; 11 bases match TRBD2. CDR3 in DNA: TGTGCCAGCAGCACGCTACTAGCGGGGGTAACCTACGAGCAGTACTTC. Its translation is CASSTLLAGVTYEQYF. Combining the CDR3 with reference TRBV11-2 and TRBJ2-7 gives the whole variable domain EAGVAQSPRYKIIEKRQSVAFWCNPISGHATLYWYQQILGQGPKLLIQFQNNGVVDDSQLPKDRFSAERLKGVDSTLKIQPAKLEDSAVYLCASSTLLAGVTYEQYFGPGTRLTVT.